This T cell receptor beta chain was obtained from a study of memory CD4+ T cells and cytomegalovirus serostatus. Study details: Donors were healthy Belgian adults, under 10 CMV seropositive and 20 to 30 seronegative.

Worth noting for this clone: Its antigen is unidentified.

The CDR3 totals 14 residues. V lost 3 bases to trimming and J lost 4 bases, with 10 bases between them. Germline CDR1 and CDR2: MDHEN and SYDVKM. Produced via immunoSEQ multiplex PCR; TCRdb's table is partial and in-frame only. The data contain under 35,000 clones, about 80% of them seen just once; the ten biggest clones take up around 1%. Single viable CD3+CD4+CD8-CD45RO+ cells were sorted as the memory CD4+ T cells. CMV serostatus came from serum IgG against pp150, pp28, p38, p52. Study observations and caveats: The CMV-associated TCR signature appears largely within the CD4+ memory repertoire.

Sequencing was done on a sample of memory CD4+ T cells from blood. The V and J genes are TRBV28 and TRBJ1-5; weak D call: TRBD1 (5 bases). This receptor was identified in an adult in good health and CMV-seronegative. The CDR3 is CASSFGGENQPQHF. CDR3 bases: TGTGCCAGCAGTTTCGGGGGGGAAAATCAGCCCCAGCATTTT.